This TCR beta chain was found in a study of cytomegalovirus exposure and HLA in healthy donors. Study-level background: A preliminary data release comprised 80 million or so unique TCRs obtained from HLA-typed donors.

Primers included in the PCR were 60 Vbeta and 13 Jbeta primers. Only in-frame clones appear in the TCRdb table, and some are missing; sequencing was by immunoSEQ multiplex PCR. The table shows 150,000 to 200,000 clones, with about 80% occurring only once. In germline, CDR1 is SGHVS, CDR2 FNYEAQ. The CDR3 contains 14 residues. V dropped 3 bases and J dropped 7; count of bases not matched to a gene: 7. The TCR was taken from a woman younger than 45 in good health and CMV-seropositive. The chain joins TRBV7-6 to TRBJ2-7; 9 bases are a match to TRBD1. Sequenced input: PBMCs. CDR3 DNA: TGTGCCAGCAGCTTGGGGGGACAGGGTCGAGAGCAGTACTTC. It encodes CASSLGGQGREQYF.